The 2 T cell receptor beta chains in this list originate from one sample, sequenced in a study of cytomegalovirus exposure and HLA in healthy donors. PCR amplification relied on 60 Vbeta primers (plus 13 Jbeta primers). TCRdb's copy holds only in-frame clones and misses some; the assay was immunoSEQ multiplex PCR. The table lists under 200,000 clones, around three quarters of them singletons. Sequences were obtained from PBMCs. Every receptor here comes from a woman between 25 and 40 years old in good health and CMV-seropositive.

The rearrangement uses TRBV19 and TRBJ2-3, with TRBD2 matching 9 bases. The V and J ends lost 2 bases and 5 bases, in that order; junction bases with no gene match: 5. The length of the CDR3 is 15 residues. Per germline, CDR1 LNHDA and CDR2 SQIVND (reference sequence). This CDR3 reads CASSIWRGGQDTQYF. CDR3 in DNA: TGTGCCAGTAGTATATGGCGGGGGGGCCAAGATACGCAGTATTTT.

CDR3 protein: CASSLDRGSYGYTF. The CDR3 region has the DNA TGTGCCAGCAGCTTGGACAGGGGTAGCTATGGCTACACCTTC. V usage is TRBV7-2 and J usage is TRBJ1-2; TRBD1 matches at 9 bases. This CDR3 has 14 residues. J gave up 4 bases and V 3 bases, and 3 bases lay outside the gene matches. The germline V gene encodes CDR1 SGHTA and CDR2 FQGNSA.